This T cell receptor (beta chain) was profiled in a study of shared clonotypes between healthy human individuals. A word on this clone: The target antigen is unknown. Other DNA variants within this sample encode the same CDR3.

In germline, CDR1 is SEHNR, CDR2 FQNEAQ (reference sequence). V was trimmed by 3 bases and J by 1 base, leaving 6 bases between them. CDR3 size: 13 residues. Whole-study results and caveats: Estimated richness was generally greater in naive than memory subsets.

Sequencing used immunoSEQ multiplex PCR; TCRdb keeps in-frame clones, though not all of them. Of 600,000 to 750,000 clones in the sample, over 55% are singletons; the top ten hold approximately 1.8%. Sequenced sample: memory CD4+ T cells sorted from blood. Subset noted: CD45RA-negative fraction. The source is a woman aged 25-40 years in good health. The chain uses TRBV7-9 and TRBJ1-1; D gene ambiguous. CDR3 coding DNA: TGTGCCAGCAGCTTCGGTGGGAACACTGAAGCTTTCTTT. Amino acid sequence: CASSFGGNTEAFF.